This T cell receptor (beta chain) was recorded in a study of cytomegalovirus exposure and HLA in healthy donors. The V and J ends lost 7 bases and 4 bases, in that order; junction bases with no gene match: 3. The germline V gene has CDR1 LNHDA and CDR2 SQIVND (reference sequence). The CDR3 has 15 amino acids. Use of 60 Vbeta and 13 Jbeta primers characterized the PCR. Sequenced by immunoSEQ multiplex PCR; TCRdb stores in-frame clones only, minus some. Of hundreds of thousands of clones detected, approximately 78% appear once; the ten largest clones hold 3.8%. J is TRBJ2-2 and V is TRBV19; TRBD2 matches 13 bases. The sample consisted of PBMCs. This TCR was sampled from a male donor in good health and CMV-seronegative. The CDR3 DNA is TGTGCCAGTAACCGACTAGCGGGAGGCACCGGGGAGCTGTTTTTT. This sequence encodes CASNRLAGGTGELFF.